The 20 T cell receptor beta chains in this list originate from one sample, sequenced in a study of identical twins. TCRdb reprocessed the 5' RACE reads via MiXCR and lists one record per CDR3 protein. The sample lists 1,800,000 or so distinct CDR3 sequences, 32% occurring once. The sequencing input was cord blood. These TCRs come from a newborn girl in good health.

V usage is TRBV12-5 and J usage is TRBJ2-7, with TRBD2 matching over 14 bases. J gave up 7 bases and V 1 base, and 6 bases lay outside the gene matches. This CDR3 comprises 16 residues. Per germline, CDR1 LGHNT and CDR2 FRNRAP. In DNA, the CDR3 is TGTGCTAGTGGTTTGGAGCGGACTAGCGGGAGGAATGAGCAGTACTTC. Its translation is CASGLERTSGRNEQYF. Full variable domain (missing parts from reference TRBV12-5 and TRBJ2-7): DARVTQTPRHKVTEMGQEVTMRCQPILGHNTVFWYRQTMMQGLELLAYFRNRAPLDDSGMPKDRFSAEMPDATLATLKIQPSEPRDSAVYFCASGLERTSGRNEQYFGPGTRLTVT.

V gene TRBV20-1 combines with J gene TRBJ2-5, with TRBD1 matching 7 bases. Germline lookup yields CDR1 DFQATT and CDR2 SNEGSKA (reference sequence). Trimming at V came to 6 bases and at J to 11 bases, leaving 15 bases not matched to a gene. CDR3 length: 13 residues. The CDR3 bases are TGCAGTGCCGCACCGGGGACAGACTACGGGCAGTACTTC. It yields the protein CSAAPGTDYGQYF.

This sequence joins TRBV14 and TRBJ1-4; D is unclear. Germline CDR1 SGHDN, CDR2 FVKESK. Trimming cost V 1 base and J 8 bases, with 8 bases left between them. The CDR3 totals 13 residues. The CDR3 DNA is TGTGCCAGCAGCCAAGCAGCTTCCGAAAAACTGTTTTTT. Encoded protein: CASSQAASEKLFF.

The CDR3, as DNA: TGCAGTGCTAGTTTTGGGACAGATACGCAGTATTTT. This encodes CSASFGTDTQYF. This chain links TRBV20-1 with TRBJ2-3; D ambiguous. Trimming removed 3 bases from V and 3 bases from J, with 7 bases in between. In germline, CDR1 is DFQATT, CDR2 SNEGSKA (reference sequence). CDR3 length: 12 residues.

The V gene is TRBV3-1, the J gene TRBJ2-2; no firm D call. Germline V gives CDR1 LGHDT, CDR2 YNNKEL (reference sequence). Trimming took off 2 bases at V and 2 bases at J, with 12 bases between the two ends. There are 16 residues in the CDR3. The CDR3, as DNA: TGTGCCAGCAGCCAACTGCTGAGACTCAACACCGGGGAGCTGTTTTTT. Translation gives CASSQLLRLNTGELFF.

CDR3 nucleotide sequence: TGCAGCGTTGGCGGGAGGGACTATGAGCAGTACTTC. Amino acid sequence: CSVGGRDYEQYF. The genes are TRBV29-1 and TRBJ2-7; 9 nucleotides agree with TRBD2. The trim removed 4 bases at V and 7 bases at J, leaving 5 bases unmatched. Germline loops: CDR1 SQVTM, CDR2 ANQGSEA. This CDR3 has 12 amino acids.

Only one count was recorded for this clonotype. V is TRBV6-5 and J is TRBJ1-1, with TRBD1 matching 10 bases. The germline V gene has CDR1 MNHEY and CDR2 SVGAGI. The trim removed 2 bases at V and 11 bases at J, leaving 11 bases unmatched. This CDR3 has 15 residues. This CDR3 reads CASSYHAGQGSLAFF. CDR3 bases: TGTGCCAGCAGTTACCACGCGGGACAGGGGTCCTTGGCTTTCTTT.

This clonotype appeared a few times. J is TRBJ2-7 and V is TRBV3-1; TRBD2 aligns across 14 bases. This CDR3 contains 16 residues. From germline, CDR1 is LGHDT and CDR2 YNNKEL (reference sequence). V dropped 3 bases and J dropped 2; count of bases not matched to a gene: 3. The CDR3 region has the DNA TGTGCCAGCAGCCAGAGGACTAGCGGGAGGCCCTACGAGCAGTACTTC. Its translation: CASSQRTSGRPYEQYF.

The chain employs TRBV6-6 and TRBJ1-6; 7 nucleotides line up with TRBD1. The V and J ends lost 6 bases and 7 bases, in that order; junction bases with no gene match: 6. Germline CDR1 MNHNY, CDR2 SVGAGI (reference sequence). The CDR3 totals 14 residues. CDR3 region: CASRRQGVNSPLHF. CDR3 nucleotides: TGTGCCAGCAGGAGACAGGGCGTCAATTCACCCCTCCACTTT.

In this sample, this clonotype turned up a few times. The chain recombines TRBV7-8 with TRBJ2-7; 9 bases agree with TRBD1. The CDR3 is 15 residues long. Germline CDR1 and CDR2: SGHVS and FQNEAQ. V lost 0 bases to trimming and J lost 4 bases; unmatched junction nucleotides: 4. The CDR3 loop is CASSLAGGQGYEQYF. The CDR3 nucleotides read TGTGCCAGCAGCTTAGCGGGAGGACAGGGGTACGAGCAGTACTTC.

The chain is built from TRBV7-9 and TRBJ2-1; a possible D gene is TRBD2 (6 bases). V shed 5 bases and J shed 0 bases, with 14 bases lying between them. CDR3 length: 16 residues. Per germline, CDR1 SEHNR and CDR2 FQNEAQ (reference sequence). The CDR3 protein is CASSAKGLNSYNEQFF. The CDR3 DNA sequence: TGTGCCAGCAGCGCCAAGGGACTCAACTCCTACAATGAGCAGTTCTTC.

Ten or more counts support this clonotype. J is TRBJ2-3 and V is TRBV7-6; D unresolved. The V gene's germline CDR1 is SGHVS and CDR2 FNYEAQ. V was trimmed by 2 bases and J by 4 bases, leaving 7 bases between them. The CDR3 covers 13 residues. CDR3 DNA: TGTGCCAGCAGCTTACTCCGCCCAGATACGCAGTATTTT. Amino acids: CASSLLRPDTQYF.

This clonotype has at least ten counts. The gene calls are TRBV10-1 and TRBJ1-2, with no clear D. This CDR3 is built from 10 residues. Germline CDR1 reads WNHNN; CDR2 reads SYGVQD (reference sequence). Between the trimmed V and J ends, which lost 1 base and 8 bases, there was a span of 2 bases. The CDR3: CASSEWGYTF. CDR3 nucleotides: TGCGCCAGCAGTGAGTGGGGCTACACCTTC.

The genes are TRBV7-9 and TRBJ2-3, with a possible D match to TRBD2 (6 bases). The V and J ends lost 2 bases and 5 bases respectively, with 14 bases between them. Germline assignment: CDR1 SEHNR and CDR2 FQNEAQ (reference sequence). CDR3 size: 15 residues. CDR3 loop: CASSLSLGGEDTQYF. CDR3 nucleotides: TGTGCCAGCAGCTTATCACTCGGAGGGGAAGATACGCAGTATTTT.

V and J are TRBV27 and TRBJ2-1; D remains unclear. V dropped 6 bases and J dropped 7 bases, with 10 bases sitting between them. The CDR3 totals 12 residues. Germline CDR1 and CDR2: MNHEY and SMNVEV (reference sequence). Here the CDR3 reads CASRVLTNEQFF. The CDR3 coding sequence is TGTGCCAGCAGAGTTTTGACGAATGAGCAGTTCTTC.

This clonotype occurred a few times. The rearrangement joins TRBV27 to TRBJ2-3; D possibly uses TRBD1 or TRBD2 (6 bases each). This CDR3 has 14 residues. Trimming left V 5 bases short and J 2 bases short, with 11 bases between. CDR1 MNHEY and CDR2 SMNVEV come from the germline V gene (reference sequence). The CDR3 DNA reads as TGTGCCAGCAGTGGGGGGCTTAACACAGATACGCAGTATTTT. This gives the protein CASSGGLNTDTQYF.

The chain recombines TRBV6-5 with TRBJ2-5; D is perhaps TRBD2 (6 bases). Trimming shortened V by 3 bases and J by 4 bases, and 12 bases separated the two germline ends. The CDR3 is made up of 14 amino acids. Germline loops: CDR1 MNHEY, CDR2 SVGAGI. The CDR3 DNA reads TGTGCCAGCAGTTATGACGGGAGAGGAGAGACCCAGTACTTC. Translation gives CASSYDGRGETQYF.

This chain links TRBV27 with TRBJ2-2; 8 nucleotides match TRBD2. V gave up 6 bases and J gave up 5 bases; unmatched junction bases: 8. This CDR3 spans 15 amino acids. Germline V CDR1 and CDR2: MNHEY, SMNVEV (reference sequence). The CDR3 nucleotides are TGTGCCAGCAGGGGAGCGGGAGTCGGTACCGGGGAGCTGTTTTTT. It codes for CASRGAGVGTGELFF.

In this sample, this clonotype turned up a few times. The CDR3 is CASSQPTGLSTYNEQFF. Written as DNA, the CDR3 is TGTGCCAGCAGCCAACCTACGGGACTCTCAACCTACAATGAGCAGTTCTTC. The V and J genes are TRBV4-2 and TRBJ2-1; possible D gene TRBD2, 6 bases. The germline CDR1 and CDR2 sequences are LGHNA and YNFKEQ. Trimming cost V 2 bases and J 2 bases, with 16 bases left between them. The CDR3 contains 17 residues.

The J gene is TRBJ2-3, the V gene TRBV19; a weak D match, TRBD2 (5 bases). CDR3 length: 14 amino acids. CDR1 is LNHDA, CDR2 SQIVND, per germline (reference sequence). The V gene lost 6 bases and the J gene lost 1 base, with 11 bases spanning the gap. CDR3: CASRFGKRTDTQYF. For the CDR3, the DNA is TGTGCCAGTAGATTCGGGAAACGCACAGATACGCAGTATTTT.